These 30 T cell receptor beta chains were sequenced from one sample in a study of T-cell memory formation after mild COVID-19. TCRdb re-analysed the 5' RACE reads in MiXCR, keeping a single row per CDR3 protein. Of just under 550,000 distinct CDR3 sequences listed, roughly 22% are singletons. Source material: PBMCs or a T cell subset sorted from them (not recorded which). These receptor sequences come from an adult woman who had mild COVID-19 (a few samples of this study predate the infection). Cell type and time point are not known.

The chain joins TRBV12-3 or TRBV12-4 to TRBJ2-2; a weak D match, TRBD1 (5 bases). V was cut by 6 bases and J by 8 bases, with 10 bases left in between. The CDR3 sequence is 12 residues long. CDR3 protein: CASRGYRGELFF. DNA of the CDR3: TGTGCCAGCAGGGGGTACAGGGGGGAGCTGTTTTTT.

V is TRBV11-3 and J is TRBJ2-1; D unclear. CDR3 length equals 15 residues. Germline loops: CDR1 SGHNT, CDR2 YENEEA. The V gene lost 1 base and the J gene lost 2 bases, with 9 bases spanning the gap. CDR3 nucleotide sequence: TGTGCCAGCAGCTTAGGTTATAACGCCTACAATGAGCAGTTCTTC. Encoded protein: CASSLGYNAYNEQFF.

J is TRBJ1-2 and V is TRBV20-1, with 7 nucleotides matching TRBD1. This CDR3 has 14 amino acids. V lost 1 base and J lost 2; bases outside the gene matches: 4. The germline V gene encodes CDR1 DFQATT and CDR2 SNEGSKA (reference sequence). CDR3 amino acids: CSARVGQANYGYTF. Here the CDR3 DNA reads TGCAGTGCTAGAGTAGGACAGGCGAACTATGGCTACACCTTC.

Here the CDR3 DNA reads TGTGCCAGCAGCTCTCAGGGAACGATCGCTAACTATGGCTACACCTTC. This translates into CASSSQGTIANYGYTF. The rearrangement joins TRBV7-9 to TRBJ1-2, with D perhaps matching TRBD1 (5 bases). The CDR3 totals 16 residues. Trimming pared 4 bases from V and 0 bases from J, leaving 15 bases between. Looked up from germline, CDR1 is SEHNR and CDR2 is FQNEAQ (reference sequence).

V gene TRBV20-1 combines with J gene TRBJ1-2; weak D call: TRBD1 (6 bases). Germline CDR1 is DFQATT and CDR2 is SNEGSKA (reference sequence). The CDR3 sequence is 14 residues long. V lost 0 bases to trimming and J lost 2 bases, with 10 bases between them. CDR3 nucleotides: TGCAGTGCTAGAGATGTCAGGGGCAACTATGGCTACACCTTC. This codes for CSARDVRGNYGYTF.

The genes are TRBV6-1 and TRBJ2-3; TRBD1 aligns across 8 bases. The CDR3 runs 13 residues. CDR1 MNHNS and CDR2 SASEGT come from the germline V gene. V shed 9 bases, J shed 4 bases, and the junction held 6 bases outside the gene matches. The CDR3 sequence: CASRTGLADTQYF. The DNA for the CDR3 is TGTGCCAGTCGGACAGGGTTGGCAGATACGCAGTATTTT.

This rearrangement joins TRBV4-3 to TRBJ2-1; D is uncertain. V lost 4 bases and J 9 bases, leaving 19 bases between the germline ends. Germline lookup yields CDR1 LGHNA and CDR2 YSLEER. This CDR3 region has 15 residues. The CDR3 here is CASSPSGVFLGEQFF. CDR3 DNA sequence: TGCGCCAGCAGCCCGAGTGGGGTCTTTTTAGGTGAGCAGTTCTTC.

This clonotype has at least ten counts. The CDR3 nucleotides are TGTGCCAGCAGCTTAGATGACAGGAGATACAATGAGCAGTTCTTC. Protein: CASSLDDRRYNEQFF. The chain recombines TRBV7-8 with TRBJ2-1; perhaps TRBD1 as D (6 bases). This CDR3 spans 15 amino acids. Germline V gene sequence: CDR1 SGHVS, CDR2 FQNEAQ. Trimming removed 1 base at V and 4 bases at J, with 11 bases between. The variable domain in full, with the rest retrieved from reference TRBV7-8 and TRBJ2-1, is GAGVSQSPRYKVAKRGQDVALRCDPISGHVSLFWYQQALGQGPEFLTYFQNEAQLDKSGLPSDRFFAERPEGSVSTLKIQRTQQEDSAVYLCASSLDDRRYNEQFFGPGTRLTVL.

This clonotype was counted many times. V and J are TRBV12-3 or TRBV12-4 and TRBJ2-7; D unclear. The CDR3 contains 12 residues. The V end lost 5 bases, the J end lost 1 base, and 6 bases lay between the germline ends. The CDR3 DNA reads TGTGCCAGCAGTATCCCTTCCTACGAGCAGTACTTC. This encodes CASSIPSYEQYF.

The sample holds many counts of this clonotype. This sequence joins TRBV5-6 and TRBJ1-1; perhaps TRBD1 as D (5 bases). The CDR3 has 16 residues. V was shortened by 0 bases and J by 1 base, with 13 bases between the two germline ends. Germline V CDR1 and CDR2: SGHDT, YYEEEE. The CDR3: CASSLAPTGANTEAFF. In nucleotides, the CDR3 is TGTGCCAGCAGCTTGGCCCCCACAGGAGCGAACACTGAAGCTTTCTTT.

A few counts support this clonotype. The chain is built from TRBV6-1 and TRBJ2-5; D is ambiguous. The V end was cut by 7 bases, the J end by 7 bases, with 13 bases between. Germline CDR1 MNHNS, CDR2 SASEGT. The CDR3 is made up of 12 amino acids. CDR3 nucleotides: TGTGCCAGCACTGAGATTTTAGGGACCCAGTACTTC. Translation gives CASTEILGTQYF.

The genes are TRBV7-2 and TRBJ1-5; the D is unclear. Trimming removed 0 bases from V and 7 bases from J, with 16 bases in between. The CDR3 has 16 residues. The germline CDR1 and CDR2 sequences are SGHTA and FQGNSA. The CDR3 region has the DNA TGTGCCAGCAGCTTAGCTCCTAGTATGAGTGGGCAGCCCCAGCATTTT. It encodes CASSLAPSMSGQPQHF. Supplemented by reference TRBV7-2 and TRBJ1-5, the full variable domain reads GAGVSQSPSNKVTEKGKDVELRCDPISGHTALYWYRQSLGQGLEFLIYFQGNSAPDKSGLPSDRFSAERTGGSVSTLTIQRTQQEDSAVYLCASSLAPSMSGQPQHFGDGTRLSIL.

This clonotype was seen a few times. This rearrangement joins TRBV7-9 to TRBJ2-5; D remains unclear. The CDR3 runs to 14 residues. Between the trimmed V and J ends, which lost 2 bases and 2 bases, there was a span of 9 bases. Germline CDR1 SEHNR, CDR2 FQNEAQ (reference sequence). The CDR3 bases are TGTGCCAGCAGCTTATTAGCAGTTCAAGAGACCCAGTACTTC. Translated, it gives CASSLLAVQETQYF.

This clonotype has only a few counts. V gene TRBV11-2 combines with J gene TRBJ2-7; D remains unclear. Trimming removed 4 bases from V and 6 bases from J, with 7 bases in between. This CDR3 contains 11 residues. Germline V lookup: CDR1 SGHAT, CDR2 FQNNGV. The CDR3 reads CASSWVREQYF. The CDR3 nucleotides read TGTGCCAGCAGCTGGGTGCGCGAGCAGTACTTC.

This clonotype was recorded a few times. The chain uses TRBV30 and TRBJ2-7, with TRBD2 matching 10 bases. This CDR3 region has 13 residues. V shed 6 bases and J 6 bases; nucleotides not matched to a gene: 8. Looked up from germline, CDR1 is GTSNPN and CDR2 is SVGIG (reference sequence). The CDR3 is CACQSSGSSEQYF. CDR3 in DNA: TGTGCCTGTCAGTCTAGCGGGAGCAGCGAGCAGTACTTC.

In its sample, this clonotype was seen a few times. The rearrangement links TRBV2 to TRBJ2-3, with 8 bases that match TRBD1. CDR3 length: 15 amino acids. Germline assignment: CDR1 SNHLY and CDR2 FYNNEI. The junction had 3 bases not matched to a gene; V was cut back by 4 bases and J by 0 bases. The CDR3 coding sequence is TGTGCCAGCAGTGGTACAGGGGGGAGCACAGATACGCAGTATTTT. It specifies CASSGTGGSTDTQYF.

V gene TRBV5-1 combines with J gene TRBJ2-5; 7 bases match TRBD2. CDR3 length: 13 residues. V lost 4 bases, J lost 5 bases, and 5 bases stayed unmatched. The germline V gene encodes CDR1 SGHRS and CDR2 YFSETQ. CDR3 nucleotide sequence: TGCGCCAGCAGCCCCGCGGGAGAGGAGACCCAGTACTTC. Its translation is CASSPAGEETQYF.

The table lists this clonotype with a few counts. This chain connects TRBV7-2 to TRBJ1-3; TRBD1 agrees at 8 bases. CDR3 length: 16 amino acids. Unmatched junction bases numbered 6, after V lost 5 bases and J lost 0 bases. Germline assignment: CDR1 SGHTA and CDR2 FQGNSA. The CDR3: CASSPRTGNSGNTIYF. The CDR3 nucleotides are TGTGCCAGCAGCCCCAGGACAGGGAACTCTGGAAACACCATATATTTT.

The chain recombines TRBV27 with TRBJ1-1; TRBD1 matches at 11 bases. The CDR3 runs 13 residues. Unmatched junction bases numbered 8, after V lost 8 bases and J lost 9 bases. Germline lookup yields CDR1 MNHEY and CDR2 SMNVEV (reference sequence). The CDR3: CASQSGTGGKAFF. CDR3 nucleotide sequence: TGTGCCAGCCAATCAGGGACAGGGGGTAAAGCTTTCTTT.

This clonotype appeared many times. The CDR3 region is CASSGLSSYNEQFF. CDR3 nucleotides: TGTGCCAGCAGTGGACTGAGCTCCTACAATGAGCAGTTCTTC. This chain uses TRBV6-1 with TRBJ2-1; no clear D gene. V shed 4 bases and J shed 0 bases, with 7 bases lying between them. The germline V gene has CDR1 MNHNS and CDR2 SASEGT. The CDR3 is 14 residues long.

This clonotype was seen many times. The CDR3 is CASSRDRGKTEAFF. DNA of the CDR3: TGTGCCAGCAGCAGGGACAGGGGGAAGACTGAAGCTTTCTTT. The rearrangement links TRBV6-5 to TRBJ1-1; 11 bases line up with TRBD1. V was pared by 6 bases and J by 5 bases, with 5 bases of the junction left unmatched. The CDR3 runs 14 residues. Germline CDR1 and CDR2: MNHEY and SVGAGI.

The V gene is TRBV27, the J gene TRBJ2-7; 10 bases agree with TRBD2. Looked up from germline, CDR1 is MNHEY and CDR2 is SMNVEV (reference sequence). J gave up 6 bases and V 7 bases, and 15 bases lay outside the gene matches. This CDR3 region has 16 residues. CDR3: CASKREGLLGLGEQYF. CDR3 nucleotides: TGTGCCAGCAAGCGGGAGGGCCTATTAGGTCTGGGCGAGCAGTACTTC.

The genes are TRBV4-1 and TRBJ1-5, with unresolved D. Germline lookup yields CDR1 MGHRA and CDR2 YSYEKL. Trimming stripped 3 bases from V and 2 bases from J, with 17 bases between. The CDR3 is made up of 17 amino acids. CDR3 in amino acids: CASSQVLSGSGNQPQHF. The CDR3 DNA reads as TGCGCCAGCAGCCAGGTCCTTTCGGGCTCGGGCAATCAGCCCCAGCATTTT.

The chain carries TRBV4-1 and TRBJ1-1; tentative D call: TRBD1 (5 bases). This CDR3 region has 17 residues. Trimming stripped 1 base from V and 4 bases from J, with 19 bases between. Per the germline V gene, CDR1 is MGHRA and CDR2 is YSYEKL. In nucleotides, the CDR3 is TGCGCCAGCAGCCAAGTACTCGGGGCGGCCCAGGGCACTGAAGCTTTCTTT. This gives the protein CASSQVLGAAQGTEAFF.

This clonotype was seen a few times. V is TRBV28 and J is TRBJ1-2; a possible D gene is TRBD1 (5 bases). Germline CDR1 is MDHEN and CDR2 is SYDVKM. Deletions cut 8 bases from V and 8 bases from J, with 9 bases between. The CDR3 runs to 10 residues. CDR3 sequence (DNA): TGTGCCAGCGGGACGGTAGGCTACACCTTC. Protein: CASGTVGYTF.

This clonotype was picked up a small number of times. The genes are TRBV7-6 and TRBJ2-5; D not resolved. The CDR3 loop spans 12 amino acids. From germline, CDR1 is SGHVS and CDR2 FNYEAQ. V lost 4 bases, J lost 8 bases, and 11 bases lay in between. The CDR3 DNA reads as TGTGCCAGCAGCTCAGCCCCCGGAACCCAGTACTTC. The encoded protein is CASSSAPGTQYF.

This clonotype was counted ten times or more. An end of the junction does not agree with germline; a read error may underlie this. This sequence joins TRBV7-9 and TRBJ2-5; weak D call: TRBD1 (5 bases). Germline V gene lookup returns CDR1 SEHNR and CDR2 FQNEAQ (reference sequence). The CDR3 consists of 13 residues. CDR3: CASSLGRGETQYF. The CDR3 DNA follows: TGCGCCAGCAGCCTGGGAAGGGGAGAGACCCAGTACTTC.

This clonotype was seen ten or more times. This rearrangement joins TRBV7-9 to TRBJ1-1; D is unclear. Germline V gene sequence: CDR1 SEHNR, CDR2 FQNEAQ (reference sequence). The V gene lost 5 bases and the J gene lost 1 base, with 8 bases spanning the gap. This CDR3 has 13 amino acids. CDR3 in amino acids: CASSGLPNTEAFF. In DNA form, the CDR3 reads TGTGCCAGCAGCGGACTGCCGAACACTGAAGCTTTCTTT.

In its sample, this clonotype was seen a few times. V usage is TRBV5-1 and J usage is TRBJ2-7; 8 nucleotides match TRBD1. Germline values: CDR1 SGHRS, CDR2 YFSETQ. V gave up 1 base and J gave up 1 base; unmatched junction bases: 4. This CDR3 region has 15 residues. This CDR3 is CASSLTGGASYEQYF. The CDR3 DNA is TGCGCCAGCAGCTTGACAGGGGGAGCTTCCTACGAGCAGTACTTC.

V is TRBV9 and J is TRBJ2-1; D is possibly TRBD1 (6 bases). The CDR3 has 14 amino acids. The V and J ends lost 4 bases and 8 bases respectively, with 16 bases between them. The germline V gene has CDR1 SGDLS and CDR2 YYNGEE. The CDR3 region is CASSPTPGVDEQFF. Here the CDR3 DNA reads TGTGCCAGCAGCCCCACCCCAGGGGTCGATGAGCAGTTCTTC.